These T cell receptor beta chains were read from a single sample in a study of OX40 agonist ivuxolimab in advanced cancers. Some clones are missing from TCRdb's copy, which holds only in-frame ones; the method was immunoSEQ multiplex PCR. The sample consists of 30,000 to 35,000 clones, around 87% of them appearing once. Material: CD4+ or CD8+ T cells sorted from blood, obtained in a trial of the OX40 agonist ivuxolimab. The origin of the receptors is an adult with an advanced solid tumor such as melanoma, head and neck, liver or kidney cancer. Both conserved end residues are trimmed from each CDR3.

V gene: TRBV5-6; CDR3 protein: ASSFNTGELF
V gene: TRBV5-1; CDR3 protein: ASSFGLAGVLDTQY
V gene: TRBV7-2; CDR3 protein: ASSTSTSDQQF
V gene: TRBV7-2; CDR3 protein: ASSPQETQY
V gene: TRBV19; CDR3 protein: ASSSRERYNEQF
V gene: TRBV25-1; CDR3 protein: ASRLSQGNEKLF
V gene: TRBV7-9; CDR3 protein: ASSFDSGVETQY
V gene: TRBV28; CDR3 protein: ASSSFGETQY
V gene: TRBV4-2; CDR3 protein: ASSQGRSTEAF
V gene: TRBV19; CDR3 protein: ASSITGGRQPQH
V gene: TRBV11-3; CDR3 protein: ASSRDPGGGTDTQY
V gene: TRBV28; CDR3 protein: ASSGRGPSGSWHEQY
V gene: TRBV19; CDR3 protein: ASSRTGETEAF
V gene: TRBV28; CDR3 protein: ASSEGQTIYGYT
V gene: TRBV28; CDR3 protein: ASSFEGAGGPYNEQF
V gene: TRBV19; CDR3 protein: ASSIRGDRGNNQPQH
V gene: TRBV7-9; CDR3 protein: ASSLGEGNNEQF
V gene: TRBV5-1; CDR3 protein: ASSSSGQRRNEQF
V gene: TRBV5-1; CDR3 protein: ASTPGGGDGTGELF
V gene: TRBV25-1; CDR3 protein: ASSDMGQVTDTQY
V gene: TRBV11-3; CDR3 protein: ASSFGGSDGDEQF
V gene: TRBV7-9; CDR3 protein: ASSLAKGQRGGYT
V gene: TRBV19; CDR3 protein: ASSIWSSITRANTEAF
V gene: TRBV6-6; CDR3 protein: ASSYTLGGSYNEQF
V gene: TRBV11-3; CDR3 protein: ASSLPPDRALRDTQY
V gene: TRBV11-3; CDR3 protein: ASSFGGGANVLT
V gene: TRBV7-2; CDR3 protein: ASSRPYSNQPQH